The source of this TCR beta chain is a study of siplizumab effects on memory and regulatory T cells. Study-wide findings and caveats: An assignable naive or memory phenotype was lacking in roughly 80-96% of proliferating CD4+ or CD8+ clones.

Germline V gene sequence: CDR1 MNHEY, CDR2 SVGAGI. Trimming pared 7 bases from V and 6 bases from J, leaving 15 bases between. The CDR3 has 14 amino acids. TCRdb's table, derived via immunoSEQ multiplex PCR, lists solely in-frame clones and lacks some. Of about 82,000 clones listed, about 87% were seen once; the top ten hold 1.5% to 1.7%. About this clone itself: Its antigen is unknown.

The sequence derives from a human donor in good health. The sample was Tregs sorted from blood. This chain joins TRBV6-5 and TRBJ2-2; D might be TRBD1 (6 bases). CDR3 sequence reads: CASMKQGSAGELFF. The DNA for the CDR3 is TGTGCCAGCATGAAACAGGGCTCGGCCGGGGAGCTGTTTTTT.